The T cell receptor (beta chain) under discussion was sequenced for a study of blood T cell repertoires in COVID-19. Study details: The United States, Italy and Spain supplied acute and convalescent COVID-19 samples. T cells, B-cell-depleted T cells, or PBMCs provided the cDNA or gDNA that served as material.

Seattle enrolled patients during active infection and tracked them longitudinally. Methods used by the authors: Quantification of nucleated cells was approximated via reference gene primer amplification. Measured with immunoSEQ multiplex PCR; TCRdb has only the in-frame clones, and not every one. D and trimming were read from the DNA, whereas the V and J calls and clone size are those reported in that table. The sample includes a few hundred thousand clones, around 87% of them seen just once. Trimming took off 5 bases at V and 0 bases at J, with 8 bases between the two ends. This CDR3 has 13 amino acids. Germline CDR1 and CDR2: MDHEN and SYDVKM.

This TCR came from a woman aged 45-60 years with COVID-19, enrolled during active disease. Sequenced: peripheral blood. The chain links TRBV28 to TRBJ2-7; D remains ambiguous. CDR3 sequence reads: CASSVFSSYEQYF. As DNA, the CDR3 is TGTGCCAGCAGTGTCTTTAGCTCCTACGAGCAGTACTTC.